This T cell receptor (beta chain) was obtained from a study of post-analysis software for immune sequencing data (dated by TCRdb to about 2015). For the study in its entirety: The recorded disease courses included relapsing-remitting, secondary progressive and progressive-relapsing multiple sclerosis, and some patients had no subtype annotation. The patient repertoires were set against about 12 previously published healthy control repertoires from donors whose ages ranged from 6 to 25 years. A subset of samples was prepared in parallel using single-end sample barcoding, then pooled and co-amplified after Illumina adapter ligation.

Trimming leaves V shorter by 1 base and J shorter by 10 bases, with the junction holding 9 bases beyond the gene matches. The CDR3 has 15 amino acids, counting the end cysteine and phenylalanine. Only CDR3 DNA is held: 45 bases, read in frame from base 1. Based on the germline V gene, the CDR1 and CDR2 sequences are SQVTM and ANQGSEA. Library construction relied on PCR. The reads were generated on an Illumina HiSeq 2500. To reduce PCR and sequencing biases, unique molecular identifiers were incorporated into the TCR beta cDNA libraries. Every 1 to 10 million input T cells yielded approximately 500,000 cDNA molecules, meaning each molecule approximated one T cell. Patient libraries were prepared and sequenced with the same protocol used for the earlier healthy control dataset. Within a given batch, samples were prepared together, multiplexed and sequenced on the same HiSeq lane. On the authors' methods: MIGEC handled the raw barcoded reads, throwing out single-read molecular identifier groups before consensus assembly and CDR3 extraction. Clonotype tables were post-analysed with VDJtools, and diversity was normalized by down-sampling all datasets to the smallest sample size. To correct batch-related cross-sample contamination, repertoire overlap clustering matched CDR3 amino acid sequences but not nucleotide sequences. TCRdb reran the public reads through fastp at Q25 and MiXCR, keeping productive beta chains. Rows are unified per CDR3 protein, each entry keeping the most common DNA and genes. The authors' filters were not applied to this entry. This sample comprises some 890,000 distinct CDR3 sequences, around 53% of them detected only once. Of the sample, approximately 4.5% is held by the ten largest clones.

TCR beta repertoires were profiled from peripheral blood of more than ten young patients with multiple sclerosis to demonstrate the VDJtools post-analysis software. Multiple sclerosis patients were children and adolescents aged about 6 to 17 years. Study-wide findings and limitations: Significantly lower normalized Chao1 diversity was found in multiple sclerosis patients than in controls, suggesting substantial peripheral T-cell clonal expansion. Significantly higher frequencies in patients than in controls were found for a handful of TRBV segments, including TRBV5-6, TRBV5-1 and TRBV20-1. The multiple sclerosis patient group was slightly younger than the control group. Strong co-clustering of samples prepared in the same batch was shown by direct clustering with F measure, prompting a batch-effect correction.

A word on this clonotype: Its antigen specificity is not known. No base quality values were provided; no much bigger clone lies one nucleotide off.

Sequencing was performed on blood. The TCR originated in a girl aged 10 to 17 with multiple sclerosis. The chain uses TRBV29-1 and TRBJ2-1; TRBD2 fits 11 bases in the junction. The CDR3 loop reads CSVEAGLAGGGEQFF. Here is the DNA: TGCAGCGTTGAAGCGGGGCTAGCGGGAGGAGGGGAGCAGTTCTTC.